A selection of T cell receptor beta chains follows, all from one sample in a study of PD-L1 blockade in urothelial cancer. TCRdb keeps only in-frame clones here, not all; method: immunoSEQ multiplex PCR. The sample lists over 30,000 clones, under 90% occurring once. Sequences were derived from PBMCs, sampled around atezolizumab (anti-PD-L1) treatment. The receptors shown here come from a man aged 55 to 70 with urothelial cancer. Each CDR3 is given with its conserved first and last residue. D genes are given only for firm matches. Only part of the rows carry a size: once, few, many, or a class if the clone is expanded.

-	TRBV28	-	TRBJ2-7	CASTSAGRNEQYF	TGTGCCAGCACCTCCGCGGGTCGCAACGAGCAGTACTTC
-	TRBV9	-	TRBJ2-1	CASSVISLAGGEQFF	TGTGCCAGCAGCGTAATCTCCCTAGCCGGAGGTGAGCAGTTCTTC
-	TRBV7-9	few	TRBJ2-7	CASSPPGGASEQYF	TGTGCCAGCAGCCCACCTGGGGGGGCCTCCGAGCAGTACTTC
-	TRBV15	-	TRBJ2-3	CATSLTPGGPTDTQYF	TGTGCCACCAGCTTAACACCCGGTGGGCCAACAGATACGCAGTATTTT
-	TRBV11-3	once	TRBJ1-1	CASSSQAGVTEAFF	TGTGCCAGCAGCTCCCAGGCAGGGGTCACTGAAGCTTTCTTT
TRBD2	TRBV2	-	TRBJ2-1	CASGKRERYNEQFF	TGTGCCAGCGGGAAGCGGGAGCGATACAATGAGCAGTTCTTC
-	TRBV7-8	-	TRBJ1-2	CASSIGHSGYGYTF	TGTGCCAGCAGCATCGGACATTCGGGCTATGGCTACACCTTC
TRBD2	TRBV4-2	medium-sized	TRBJ2-3	CASSQDLGLVTDTQYF	TGTGCCAGCAGCCAAGATCTCGGACTAGTCACAGATACGCAGTATTTT
-	TRBV6-5	once	TRBJ2-7	CASSYVRGYEQYF	TGTGCCAGCAGTTATGTCAGAGGCTACGAGCAGTACTTC
-	TRBV30	-	TRBJ1-1	CAWTRERNTEAFF	TGTGCCTGGACTCGGGAGAGGAACACTGAAGCTTTCTTT
TRBD2	TRBV6-1	-	TRBJ2-1	CASSLTSGRNNEQFF	TGTGCCAGCAGTCTAACTAGCGGGAGGAACAATGAGCAGTTCTTC
-	TRBV29-1	-	TRBJ2-6	CSVEEGAPSGANVLTF	TGCAGCGTTGAGGAGGGCGCCCCATCTGGGGCCAACGTCCTGACTTTC
TRBD2	TRBV2	-	TRBJ2-7	CASRGSSGGHLF	TGTGCCAGCAGGGGGTCGAGCGGGGGACACCTCTTC
-	TRBV10-1	-	TRBJ2-7	CASSGTVRSYEQYF	TGCGCCAGCAGTGGGACAGTTCGATCCTACGAGCAGTACTTC
-	TRBV4-1	-	TRBJ2-4	CASSYGRGVNIQYF	TGCGCCAGCAGCTACGGCAGGGGGGTAAACATTCAGTACTTC
-	TRBV5-6	-	TRBJ1-2	CASSLGSIRDYGYTF	TGTGCCAGCAGCTTGGGTTCGATCAGGGACTATGGCTACACCTTC
TRBD1	TRBV5-1	-	TRBJ1-5	CASSLAGTGGRVGNQPQHF	TGCGCCAGCAGCTTGGCGGGGACAGGGGGCCGTGTAGGCAATCAGCCCCAGCATTTT
TRBD1	TRBV2	once	TRBJ1-2	CASSETGGGRSDYGYTF	TGTGCCAGCAGTGAAACCGGAGGGGGCCGATCCGACTATGGCTACACCTTC
-	TRBV30	-	TRBJ1-3	CAWRGDSSGNTIYF	TGTGCCTGGAGAGGGGACTCCTCTGGAAACACCATATATTTT
-	TRBV5-1	-	TRBJ2-1	CASSLTGKGDNEQFF	TGCGCCAGCAGCTTGACAGGGAAGGGCGACAATGAGCAGTTCTTC
-	TRBV11-2	-	TRBJ1-2	CASSNRNNYGYTF	TGTGCCAGCAGCAACAGGAATAACTATGGCTACACCTTC
TRBD1	TRBV19	-	TRBJ1-1	CASSMRDSEAFF	TGTGCCAGTAGTATGAGGGACAGTGAAGCTTTCTTT
TRBD2	TRBV7-3	-	TRBJ2-1	CASNSRAGGTNEQFF	TGTGCCAGCAACAGTAGAGCGGGAGGTACAAATGAGCAGTTCTTC
TRBD2	TRBV5-6	-	TRBJ2-5	CASSPPGTSGAYQETQYF	TGTGCCAGCAGCCCCCCCGGGACTAGCGGAGCGTACCAAGAGACCCAGTACTTC
TRBD1	TRBV4-3	few	TRBJ2-7	CASSRDRAYEQYF	TGCGCCAGCAGCCGGGACAGGGCTTACGAGCAGTACTTC
-	TRBV2	-	TRBJ2-3	CASSDGGSTDTQYF	TGTGCCAGCAGTGACGGCGGGAGCACAGATACGCAGTATTTT
-	TRBV27	-	TRBJ2-7	CASRNPGGYEQYF	TGTGCCAGCAGGAACCCCGGAGGATACGAGCAGTACTTC
TRBD1	TRBV28	few	TRBJ1-1	CASSWTGQVLVEAFF	TGTGCCAGCAGTTGGACAGGGCAGGTCTTAGTTGAAGCTTTCTTT
-	TRBV7-9	-	TRBJ2-5	CASSLAGGAETQYF	TGTGCCAGCAGCTTAGCAGGGGGGGCAGAGACCCAGTACTTC
-	TRBV18	-	TRBJ1-4	CASSPNAGDEKLFF	TGTGCCAGCTCACCAAACGCAGGGGATGAAAAACTGTTTTTT
-	TRBV9	-	TRBJ2-1	CASSVGTSFNEQFF	TGTGCCAGCAGCGTAGGGACTTCATTCAATGAGCAGTTCTTC
TRBD1	TRBV5-1	-	TRBJ1-2	CASSSTGDEGYTF	TGCGCCAGCAGCTCGACAGGGGACGAGGGCTACACCTTC
-	TRBV7-2	-	TRBJ1-2	CASSFSGGVFSYGYTF	TGTGCCAGCAGCTTCAGCGGAGGGGTCTTTTCCTATGGCTACACCTTC
TRBD2	TRBV28	-	TRBJ2-1	CASRHLEREREKFF	TGTGCCAGCCGGCACCTAGAGCGGGAGAGGGAGAAGTTCTTC
-	TRBV10-1	-	TRBJ1-1	CASSERTSGEAFF	TGCGCCAGCAGTGAAAGGACCTCGGGGGAAGCTTTCTTT
-	TRBV20-1	-	TRBJ2-1	CSARGPNEQFF	TGCAGTGCTAGAGGGCCCAATGAGCAGTTCTTC
-	TRBV6-1	-	TRBJ2-1	CASKRDWDNEQFF	TGTGCCAGCAAACGGGACTGGGACAATGAGCAGTTCTTC
-	TRBV5-1	-	TRBJ2-4	CASSKTSQTVAKNIQYF	TGCGCCAGCAGCAAGACAAGTCAGACGGTGGCCAAAAACATTCAGTACTTC
-	TRBV2	-	TRBJ2-1	CASTEYNEQFF	TGTGCCAGCACCGAGTACAATGAGCAGTTCTTC
TRBD1	TRBV7-9	-	TRBJ1-1	CASSLATGGRMNTEAFF	TGTGCCAGCAGCTTAGCGACAGGGGGCCGGATGAACACTGAAGCTTTCTTT
TRBD1	TRBV5-6	-	TRBJ1-1	CASSRYEQGMNTEAFF	TGTGCCAGCAGCCGTTACGAACAGGGGATGAACACTGAAGCTTTCTTT
-	TRBV4-3	-	TRBJ2-3	CASSQDLGTSTDTQYF	TGCGCCAGCAGCCAAGATCTGGGGACAAGCACAGATACGCAGTATTTT